The 27 T cell receptor beta chains presented below share a single source sample, sequenced in a study of blood T cell repertoires in COVID-19. Assay: immunoSEQ multiplex PCR; the TCRdb copy retains only in-frame clones and omits some. The sample has about 300,000 clones, roughly 83% seen once. The sequencing sample was made of peripheral blood. The receptors derive from a woman between 45 and 65 years old with acute or convalescent COVID-19.

This clone was seen just once. This rearrangement joins TRBV9 to TRBJ1-6; D perhaps matches TRBD1 (5 bases). V dropped 2 bases and J dropped 8 bases, with 11 bases sitting between them. Germline V gene sequence: CDR1 SGDLS, CDR2 YYNGEE. The CDR3 is 14 amino acids. The CDR3 coding sequence is TGTGCCAGCAGCGTCGGGGGGTACGATTCACCCCTCCACTTT. Its protein product is CASSVGGYDSPLHF.

The J gene is TRBJ2-3, the V gene TRBV9; 10 nucleotides agree with TRBD2. Germline trimming cut 0 bases from V and 5 bases from J; bases unmatched to any gene: 6. There are 16 residues in the CDR3. CDR1 and CDR2 (germline): SGDLS, YYNGEE. The CDR3 loop reads CASSVGSGRAQDTQYF. CDR3 in DNA: TGTGCCAGCAGCGTAGGCAGCGGGAGGGCCCAAGATACGCAGTATTTT.

This rearrangement joins TRBV18 to TRBJ1-3; D is undetermined. The V gene's germline CDR1 is KGHSH and CDR2 LQKENI. CDR3 length: 16 amino acids. V lost 2 bases to trimming and J lost 3 bases, with 14 bases between them. CDR3 DNA sequence: TGTGCCAGCTCACCAACGGTCCCCGATGGTGGAAACACCATATATTTT. Its translation is CASSPTVPDGGNTIYF. The full variable domain, with the rest looked up from reference TRBV18 and TRBJ1-3, is NAGVMQNPRHLVRRRGQEARLRCSPMKGHSHVYWYRQLPEEGLKFMVYLQKENIIDESGMPKERFSAEFPKEGPSILRIQQVVRGDSAAYFCASSPTVPDGGNTIYFGEGSWLTVV.

This chain links TRBV7-9 with TRBJ2-1; 7 bases align to TRBD2. This CDR3 region has 15 residues. CDR1 is SEHNR, CDR2 FQNEAQ, per germline (reference sequence). With V trimmed by 1 base and J by 5 bases, 5 bases remained unmatched. The DNA for the CDR3 is TGTGCCAGCAGCTTAGACCAGCGGGAAGACAATGAGCAGTTCTTC. Its translation is CASSLDQREDNEQFF.

The chain links TRBV19 to TRBJ1-5, with D possibly TRBD1 on 5 matching bases. Trimming cost V 6 bases and J 1 base, with 16 bases left between them. Germline V gene data show CDR1 as LNHDA and CDR2 as SQIVND (reference sequence). CDR3 length: 16 amino acids. This chain's CDR3 is CASSTFGEGSNQPQHF. The CDR3 DNA reads as TGTGCCAGTAGCACCTTCGGGGAGGGGAGCAATCAGCCCCAGCATTTT.

With respect to this clone: The same CDR3 arises from other DNA sequences in this sample as well. The chain recombines TRBV30 with TRBJ1-5, with a weak D call TRBD1 (5 bases). Looked up from germline, CDR1 is GTSNPN and CDR2 is SVGIG (reference sequence). V was pared by 0 bases and J by 0 bases, with 9 bases between. The CDR3 spans 15 residues. CDR3 region: CAWSVGGNSNQPQHF. The CDR3 nucleotides read TGTGCCTGGAGTGTGGGGGGAAATAGCAATCAGCCCCAGCATTTT.

This clone was seen once. The chain links TRBV7-8 to TRBJ1-6; 8 bases align to TRBD1. Trimming took 3 bases from V and 7 from J; bases not matched to a gene: 11. The CDR3 is 17 amino acids. Germline values: CDR1 SGHVS, CDR2 FQNEAQ. DNA for the CDR3: TGTGCCAGCAGCTTCAGCATACTCCAGGGGGCAAATTCACCCCTCCACTTT. Encoded protein: CASSFSILQGANSPLHF.

The chain combines TRBV28 with TRBJ1-1; D call uncertain. V dropped 5 bases and J dropped 0 bases, with 10 bases sitting between them. Per germline, CDR1 MDHEN and CDR2 SYDVKM. The CDR3 is 14 residues long. This CDR3 reads CASSVGVMNTEAFF. CDR3 nucleotides: TGTGCCAGCAGTGTCGGGGTTATGAACACTGAAGCTTTCTTT.

The rearrangement links TRBV5-4 to TRBJ2-1; weak D call: TRBD2 (6 bases). This CDR3 has 15 residues. Germline loops: CDR1 SGHNT, CDR2 YYREEE (reference sequence). V lost 1 base and J lost 2, with 10 bases in between. The chain's CDR3 is CASSLRASAYNEQFF. CDR3 nucleotide sequence: TGTGCCAGCAGCTTGCGGGCTAGCGCCTACAATGAGCAGTTCTTC.

CDR3 sequence (DNA): TGTGCCAGTAGATGGGGGGGCGACAGGGGGAATCAGCCCCAGCATTTT. Protein sequence: CASRWGGDRGNQPQHF. This chain connects TRBV19 to TRBJ1-5, with TRBD1 matching 9 bases. The V segment lost 6 bases and the J segment 4 bases; nucleotides outside the gene matches: 10. CDR3 length: 16 amino acids. Germline CDR1 reads LNHDA; CDR2 reads SQIVND (reference sequence).

The CDR3 spells CASSLEGGRANEQFF. CDR3 nucleotides: TGTGCCAGCAGCTTAGAAGGCGGGAGGGCCAATGAGCAGTTCTTC. The genes are TRBV11-3 and TRBJ2-1; 9 bases align to TRBD2. This CDR3 region has 15 residues. Trimming removed 0 bases from V and 6 bases from J; junction bases left unmatched: 3. Germline V gene sequence: CDR1 SGHNT, CDR2 YENEEA.

The chain uses TRBV19 and TRBJ2-4, with 8 bases matching TRBD1. With V trimmed by 5 bases and J by 5 bases, 2 bases remained unmatched. CDR1 and CDR2 (germline): LNHDA, SQIVND (reference sequence). This CDR3 has 13 residues. DNA for the CDR3: TGTGCCAGTAGTGGACAGGGAGAAAACATTCAGTACTTC. Translation gives CASSGQGENIQYF.

The V call is TRBV27, the J call TRBJ1-6, with D perhaps TRBD1 (6 bases). The V gene lost 7 bases and the J gene lost 0 bases, with 10 bases spanning the gap. CDR3 length equals 15 residues. CDR1 is MNHEY and CDR2 is SMNVEV in the germline V gene (reference sequence). The CDR3 coding sequence is TGTGCCAGCACCACAGGGAGCTCCTATAATTCACCCCTCCACTTT. Its protein product is CASTTGSSYNSPLHF.

The chain recombines TRBV11-3 with TRBJ2-5; TRBD1 agrees at 7 bases. CDR3 size: 15 residues. V trimming: 5 bases; J trimming: 5 bases; junction bases outside the gene matches: 11. CDR1 and CDR2 (germline): SGHNT, YENEEA. CDR3 in amino acids: CASSQQGSFGETQYF. The CDR3, as DNA: TGTGCCAGCAGCCAACAGGGGTCCTTCGGGGAGACCCAGTACTTC.

The CDR3 nucleotides read TGTGCCAGCAGTTATGAGGGAGGACTAGCGGGAGGGTCTGCCTACAATGAGCAGTTCTTC. Translated: CASSYEGGLAGGSAYNEQFF. The chain joins TRBV6-9 to TRBJ2-1; 15 nucleotides align to TRBD2. Germline V CDR1 and CDR2: MNHGY, SVAAGI. Germline trimming cut 2 bases from V and 2 bases from J; bases unmatched to any gene: 10. The CDR3 consists of 20 residues.

In this sample, this clone turned up once. The rearrangement joins TRBV7-9 to TRBJ2-5, with D perhaps TRBD2 (6 bases). Germline V gives CDR1 SEHNR, CDR2 FQNEAQ (reference sequence). The length of the CDR3 is 14 residues. V lost 0 bases and J 2 bases, leaving 7 bases between the germline ends. For the CDR3, the DNA is TGTGCCAGCAGCTTAGCGCGGGAACAAGAGACCCAGTACTTC. Its translation: CASSLAREQETQYF.

The CDR3 DNA reads as TGCGCCAGCAGCTTACAGGGGGACACCGGGGAGCTGTTTTTT. Translated, it gives CASSLQGDTGELFF. This chain connects TRBV5-1 to TRBJ2-2; TRBD1 aligns across 8 bases. V lost 2 bases and J lost 3; bases outside the gene matches: 0. Germline CDR1 is SGHRS and CDR2 is YFSETQ. CDR3 length equals 14 residues.

This clone has just a few counts. The V gene is TRBV7-2, the J gene TRBJ2-2; 9 bases map to TRBD1. After removal of 4 bases from V and 7 bases from J, the junction contained 7 bases not matched to a gene. Germline loops: CDR1 SGHTA, CDR2 FQGNSA. The CDR3 has 15 residues. DNA for the CDR3: TGTGCCAGCAGCTATACAGGGGGCGTGGGCGGGGAGCTGTTTTTT. Translating gives CASSYTGGVGGELFF.

The chain recombines TRBV6-6 with TRBJ2-1; 7 bases align to TRBD1. CDR1 is MNHNY, CDR2 SVGAGI, per germline (reference sequence). The CDR3 spans 14 residues. The V segment lost 2 bases and the J segment 5 bases; nucleotides outside the gene matches: 3. The CDR3 coding sequence is TGTGCCAGCAGTTACGATGACAGGGACAATGAGCAGTTCTTC. This codes for CASSYDDRDNEQFF.

The chain recombines TRBV19 with TRBJ1-1, with TRBD1 matching 8 bases. V lost 6 bases and J lost 5; bases outside the gene matches: 14. This CDR3 is built from 16 residues. From germline, CDR1 is LNHDA and CDR2 SQIVND (reference sequence). CDR3 DNA sequence: TGTGCCAGTAGGACAGGGGACCTCGGTTGGCGTACTGAAGCTTTCTTT. This codes for CASRTGDLGWRTEAFF.

V gene TRBV7-2 combines with J gene TRBJ1-2; 9 nucleotides agree with TRBD1. CDR1 is SGHTA and CDR2 is FQGNSA in the germline V gene. This CDR3 contains 15 residues. The junction had 7 bases not matched to a gene; V was cut back by 1 base and J by 7 bases. CDR3 nucleotides: TGTGCCAGCAGCTTAGGACAGGGGGGATTTCGTGGCTACACCTTC. This gives the protein CASSLGQGGFRGYTF. Full variable domain (outside the CDR3, taken from reference TRBV7-2 and TRBJ1-2): GAGVSQSPSNKVTEKGKDVELRCDPISGHTALYWYRQSLGQGLEFLIYFQGNSAPDKSGLPSDRFSAERTGGSVSTLTIQRTQQEDSAVYLCASSLGQGGFRGYTFGSGTRLTVV.

The chain combines TRBV27 with TRBJ2-7; 7 bases map to TRBD1. The germline V gene has CDR1 MNHEY and CDR2 SMNVEV (reference sequence). V lost 2 bases, J lost 7 bases, and 8 bases stayed unmatched. This CDR3 comprises 14 residues. CDR3 DNA sequence: TGTGCCAGCAGTTTAGCCAGGGGGAATGTGGAGCAGTACTTC. Protein sequence: CASSLARGNVEQYF.

The rearrangement uses TRBV7-9 and TRBJ2-3; 7 bases align to TRBD2. CDR3 length equals 16 residues. CDR1 and CDR2 from the germline V gene are SEHNR and FQNEAQ (reference sequence). The trim removed 4 bases at V and 2 bases at J, leaving 9 bases unmatched. CDR3 in amino acids: CASSSPPSGFTDTQYF. In DNA form, the CDR3 reads TGTGCCAGCAGCTCACCCCCTAGCGGATTCACAGATACGCAGTATTTT.

V is TRBV28 and J is TRBJ1-3, with D perhaps TRBD1 (5 bases). The CDR3 totals 14 residues. With 5 bases removed from V and 4 bases from J, the gap between germline ends came to 12 bases. The germline CDR1 and CDR2 sequences are MDHEN and SYDVKM. In DNA form, the CDR3 reads TGTGCCAGCAGTAGGGTAGGGGCGGGAAACACCATATATTTT. It is translated as CASSRVGAGNTIYF. Based on the CDR3 plus reference TRBV28 and TRBJ1-3, the full variable domain is DVKVTQSSRYLVKRTGEKVFLECVQDMDHENMFWYRQDPGLGLRLIYFSYDVKMKEKGDIPEGYSVSREKKERFSLILESASTNQTSMYLCASSRVGAGNTIYFGEGSWLTVV.

The chain is built from TRBV4-1 and TRBJ2-3; D perhaps matches TRBD1 (6 bases). Trimming took off 3 bases at V and 1 base at J, with 14 bases between the two ends. This CDR3 contains 16 residues. Per the germline V gene, CDR1 is MGHRA and CDR2 is YSYEKL. The CDR3 protein is CASSQNRVGGTDTQYF. In nucleotides, the CDR3 is TGCGCCAGCAGCCAGAACAGGGTTGGGGGCACAGATACGCAGTATTTT.

This chain connects TRBV10-3 to TRBJ2-3, with D possibly TRBD2 on 6 matching bases. There are 17 residues in the CDR3. Looked up from germline, CDR1 is ENHRY and CDR2 is SYGVKD. Deletions cut 1 base from V and 0 bases from J, with 14 bases between. In DNA form, the CDR3 reads TGTGCCATCAGTGAGTTAACGCGGGACCTGAGCACAGATACGCAGTATTTT. This encodes CAISELTRDLSTDTQYF.

This clone appeared once. The rearrangement joins TRBV24-1 to TRBJ1-2; 8 bases line up with TRBD1. The CDR3 runs 14 residues. The V gene end was trimmed by 8 bases and the J gene end by 2 bases; junction bases not matched to a gene: 6. The germline CDR1 and CDR2 sequences are KGHDR and SFDVKD. CDR3 sequence: CATNTGQGNYGYTF. The DNA for the CDR3 is TGTGCCACCAATACCGGACAGGGAAACTATGGCTACACCTTC.